This T cell receptor beta chain originates from a study of T cells after yellow fever vaccination. For the study at large: The authors prepared low-cell-number fractions using SMART-Seq v4 Ultra Low Input.

Study-wide results and limits: Re-detected after boosting: most primary clones, 96% of CD4 and over 80% of CD8.

Trimming removed 3 bases from V and 7 bases from J, with 9 bases in between. CDR1 and CDR2 (germline): LGHNA, YNFKEQ. CDR3 length equals 13 residues. TCRdb reanalysed the 5' RACE reads using MiXCR and keeps one entry per CDR3 protein. The sample gives some 400,000 distinct CDR3 sequences, 18% of which show up once; 15% to 20% is in the top ten. This clonotype occurred a few times. What it binds is unknown. The clonotype originates from a man in his late teens or twenties who received the YFV17D yellow fever vaccine. The input for sequencing was PBMCs, taken before the yellow fever booster vaccination. V gene TRBV4-2 combines with J gene TRBJ2-2; D is possibly TRBD1 (5 bases). This CDR3 is CASSQTRVGELFF. The CDR3 DNA follows: TGTGCCAGCAGCCAGACCAGGGTCGGGGAGCTGTTTTTT.